Shown below are 23 T cell receptor beta chains from a single sample sequenced in a study of human thymus T cells. Libraries were prepared by immunoSEQ multiplex PCR; TCRdb keeps only in-frame clonotypes and omits some of them. Among about 46,000 clones listed, around 93% were seen once. Sequenced: blood. The receptors derive from a girl less than two years old with a congenital heart defect but otherwise immunologically healthy.

The chain joins TRBV25-1 to TRBJ1-3; 7 bases match TRBD1. The germline V gene encodes CDR1 MGHDK and CDR2 SYGVNS. Trimming removed 4 bases from V and 1 base from J; junction bases left unmatched: 4. This CDR3 region has 15 residues. Here the CDR3 DNA reads TGTGCCAGCAGTGTACAGGGGTTTTCTGGAAACACCATATATTTT. This sequence encodes CASSVQGFSGNTIYF.

A single count supports this clone. This chain links TRBV6-5 with TRBJ2-7, with D hard to call. The CDR3 contains 11 residues. Germline V gives CDR1 MNHEY, CDR2 SVGAGI. Trimming stripped 7 bases from V and 4 bases from J, with 8 bases between. This chain's CDR3 is CASTIGYEQYF. The DNA of the CDR3 is TGTGCCAGCACGATCGGATACGAGCAGTACTTC.

V and J are TRBV7-3 and TRBJ2-1; no firm D call. There are 11 residues in the CDR3. The V and J ends lost 7 bases and 9 bases respectively, with 10 bases between them. Looked up from germline, CDR1 is SGHTA and CDR2 is FQGTGA. The CDR3 DNA sequence: TGTGCCAGCACCCAGTTGGGTGAGCAGTTCTTC. It encodes CASTQLGEQFF.

This chain links TRBV5-1 with TRBJ2-7; 10 nucleotides agree with TRBD2. The CDR3 has 15 residues. Germline CDR1 and CDR2: SGHRS and YFSETQ. J gave up 1 base and V 3 bases, and 4 bases lay outside the gene matches. The CDR3 loop reads CASSSRTSGSYEQYF. Here the CDR3 DNA reads TGCGCCAGCAGCTCCAGGACTAGCGGTTCCTACGAGCAGTACTTC.

This chain joins TRBV4-1 and TRBJ2-1; maybe TRBD2 (5 bases). Trimming cost V 0 bases and J 9 bases, with 18 bases left between them. There are 16 residues in the CDR3. Per germline, CDR1 MGHRA and CDR2 YSYEKL. CDR3 sequence (DNA): TGCGCCAGCAGCCAAGACGCTAGCCGGTTACAAGGTGAGCAGTTCTTC. It encodes CASSQDASRLQGEQFF.

The chain uses TRBV5-1 and TRBJ1-4, with 8 bases that match TRBD1. This CDR3 is built from 14 residues. Trimming removed 2 bases from V and 6 bases from J; junction bases left unmatched: 3. Germline CDR1 SGHRS, CDR2 YFSETQ. The CDR3 nucleotides are TGCGCCAGCAGCTTCGGGACAGGACATGAAAAACTGTTTTTT. This encodes CASSFGTGHEKLFF.

The chain couples TRBV7-9 to TRBJ2-1; D not certain. The CDR3 spans 15 residues. V dropped 2 bases and J dropped 0 bases, with 8 bases sitting between them. The germline V gene encodes CDR1 SEHNR and CDR2 FQNEAQ (reference sequence). The CDR3 DNA reads TGTGCCAGCAGCTTACCGGGCCTCTCCTACAATGAGCAGTTCTTC. Translation: CASSLPGLSYNEQFF.

This chain uses TRBV18 with TRBJ2-1, with 9 bases matching TRBD2. V shed 1 base and J 8 bases; nucleotides not matched to a gene: 6. Germline CDR1 and CDR2: KGHSH and LQKENI. The CDR3 sequence is 15 residues long. This CDR3 reads CASSPLAGDLDEQFF. The CDR3 DNA sequence: TGTGCCAGCTCACCACTAGCGGGAGATCTCGATGAGCAGTTCTTC. Full variable domain (outside the CDR3, taken from reference TRBV18 and TRBJ2-1): NAGVMQNPRHLVRRRGQEARLRCSPMKGHSHVYWYRQLPEEGLKFMVYLQKENIIDESGMPKERFSAEFPKEGPSILRIQQVVRGDSAAYFCASSPLAGDLDEQFFGPGTRLTVL.

This sequence joins TRBV5-1 and TRBJ2-3; D is perhaps TRBD1 or TRBD2 (5 bases each). V lost 0 bases to trimming and J lost 2 bases, with 19 bases between them. The CDR3 extends over 18 amino acids. Germline V CDR1 and CDR2: SGHRS, YFSETQ. In DNA form, the CDR3 reads TGCGCCAGCAGCTTGGGGGCCGGGACCAGACGGACCACAGATACGCAGTATTTT. It is translated as CASSLGAGTRRTTDTQYF.

The genes are TRBV27 and TRBJ2-7, with TRBD1 identical over 9 bases. V lost 8 bases, J lost 4 bases, and 9 bases stayed unmatched. Germline CDR1 is MNHEY and CDR2 is SMNVEV (reference sequence). The CDR3 loop spans 14 amino acids. The CDR3, as DNA: TGTGCCAGCCGGTGGGGGACAGGGTTATACGAGCAGTACTTC. Amino acids: CASRWGTGLYEQYF.

This sequence joins TRBV5-6 and TRBJ2-5; TRBD2 matches 12 bases. This CDR3 has 16 residues. After removal of 4 bases from V and 4 bases from J, the junction contained 8 bases not matched to a gene. CDR1 and CDR2 from the germline V gene are SGHDT and YYEEEE. CDR3 loop: CASSGWGLAGGETQYF. CDR3 nucleotide sequence: TGTGCCAGCAGCGGATGGGGACTAGCGGGTGGAGAGACCCAGTACTTC.

This chain links TRBV6-1 with TRBJ2-7, with D uncertain. Between the trimmed V and J ends, which lost 6 bases and 4 bases, there was a span of 4 bases. The V gene's germline CDR1 is MNHNS and CDR2 SASEGT. CDR3 length: 10 amino acids. CDR3 region: CASSRYEQYF. As DNA, the CDR3 is TGTGCCAGCAGCCGGTACGAGCAGTACTTC.

J is TRBJ2-7 and V is TRBV11-2, with TRBD2 matching 10 bases. Germline V gene sequence: CDR1 SGHAT, CDR2 FQNNGV. V lost 1 base and J lost 7; bases outside the gene matches: 10. The CDR3 extends over 16 amino acids. CDR3: CASSLVLAGVEREQYF. DNA for the CDR3: TGTGCCAGCAGCTTAGTTCTAGCGGGAGTGGAGAGAGAGCAGTACTTC.

V and J are TRBV5-1 and TRBJ2-7; 10 bases agree with TRBD1. The CDR3 loop spans 16 amino acids. Germline CDR1 SGHRS, CDR2 YFSETQ. V lost 6 bases to trimming and J lost 1 base; unmatched junction nucleotides: 10. The CDR3 region has the DNA TGCGCCAGCACCGTTAGGGGACAGGGGCATTCCTACGAGCAGTACTTC. Protein sequence: CASTVRGQGHSYEQYF.

The J gene is TRBJ2-3, the V gene TRBV5-5; D is uncertain. The V gene lost 6 bases and the J gene lost 0 bases, with 17 bases spanning the gap. The CDR3 loop spans 16 amino acids. Germline lookup yields CDR1 SGHKS and CDR2 YYEKEE (reference sequence). DNA for the CDR3: TGTGCCAGCACCAAACCCGGGCCCACTAGCACAGATACGCAGTATTTT. This codes for CASTKPGPTSTDTQYF.

This rearrangement joins TRBV5-4 to TRBJ1-2; a weak D match, TRBD1 (5 bases). Trimming left V 4 bases short and J 1 base short, with 17 bases between. The germline V gene has CDR1 SGHNT and CDR2 YYREEE (reference sequence). The CDR3 loop spans 16 amino acids. DNA for the CDR3: TGTGCCAGCAGCCGAATAGGGGCAGCGCGTAACTATGGCTACACCTTC. It encodes CASSRIGAARNYGYTF.

The gene calls are TRBV30 and TRBJ2-7, with D possibly being TRBD1 (6 bases). The CDR3 is made up of 15 amino acids. The germline V gene encodes CDR1 GTSNPN and CDR2 SVGIG (reference sequence). The V end lost 1 base, the J end lost 3 bases, and 16 bases lay between the germline ends. CDR3 sequence (DNA): TGTGCCTGGAGTGCCTACAGGGAAAGGTACTACGAGCAGTACTTC. This codes for CAWSAYRERYYEQYF.

V usage is TRBV15 and J usage is TRBJ1-1, with 10 bases fitting TRBD1. In germline, CDR1 is LNHNV, CDR2 YYDKDF (reference sequence). CDR3 length equals 14 residues. The junction had 3 bases not matched to a gene; V was cut back by 3 bases and J by 5 bases. CDR3 residues: CATSRDRGRTEAFF. The DNA of the CDR3 is TGTGCCACCAGCAGGGACAGGGGGAGGACTGAAGCTTTCTTT.

The chain carries TRBV7-9 and TRBJ2-7, with D perhaps given as TRBD1 or TRBD2 (5 bases each). Trimming took off 3 bases at V and 0 bases at J, with 12 bases between the two ends. In germline, CDR1 is SEHNR, CDR2 FQNEAQ (reference sequence). The length of the CDR3 is 15 residues. The CDR3 region has the DNA TGTGCCAGCAGCTTGGACGGGGCCTTCTCCTACGAGCAGTACTTC. Protein: CASSLDGAFSYEQYF.

The V call is TRBV10-2, the J call TRBJ1-5, with D possibly being TRBD1 (6 bases). Trimming took off 6 bases at V and 3 bases at J, with 18 bases between the two ends. This CDR3 region has 16 residues. The germline gives CDR1 WSHSY, CDR2 SAAADI. The DNA for the CDR3 is TGCGCCAGCAGCGGCACACGAAGGGACAACAATCAGCCCCAGCATTTT. As protein: CASSGTRRDNNQPQHF.

The V and J genes are TRBV21-1 and TRBJ2-3; the table's D call TRBD1 went unverified against the DNA. TRBV21-1 is flagged as a pseudogene. This CDR3 has 15 amino acids. The CDR3 loop is CASSKGDRGTDTQYF. CDR3 bases: TGTGCCAGCAGCAAAGGGGACAGGGGCACAGATACGCAGTATTTT.

The rearrangement uses TRBV10-1 and TRBJ2-1; D ambiguous. Trimming took 3 bases from V and 5 from J, leaving 8 bases between them. The CDR3 contains 13 residues. Germline V gene lookup returns CDR1 WNHNN and CDR2 SYGVQD (reference sequence). This CDR3 reads CASSDRRNNEQFF. CDR3 DNA sequence: TGCGCCAGCAGTGATCGGCGGAACAATGAGCAGTTCTTC.

The chain couples TRBV23-1 to TRBJ2-7; 9 bases align to TRBD2. TRBV23-1 counts as an open reading frame of uncertain function. J lost 1 base, V lost 4 bases, and 8 bases had no gene match. CDR3 length: 16 residues. The CDR3 reads CASSPTRLAGSYEQYF. Written as DNA, the CDR3 is TGCGCCAGCAGTCCCACCCGCCTAGCGGGGTCCTACGAGCAGTACTTC.